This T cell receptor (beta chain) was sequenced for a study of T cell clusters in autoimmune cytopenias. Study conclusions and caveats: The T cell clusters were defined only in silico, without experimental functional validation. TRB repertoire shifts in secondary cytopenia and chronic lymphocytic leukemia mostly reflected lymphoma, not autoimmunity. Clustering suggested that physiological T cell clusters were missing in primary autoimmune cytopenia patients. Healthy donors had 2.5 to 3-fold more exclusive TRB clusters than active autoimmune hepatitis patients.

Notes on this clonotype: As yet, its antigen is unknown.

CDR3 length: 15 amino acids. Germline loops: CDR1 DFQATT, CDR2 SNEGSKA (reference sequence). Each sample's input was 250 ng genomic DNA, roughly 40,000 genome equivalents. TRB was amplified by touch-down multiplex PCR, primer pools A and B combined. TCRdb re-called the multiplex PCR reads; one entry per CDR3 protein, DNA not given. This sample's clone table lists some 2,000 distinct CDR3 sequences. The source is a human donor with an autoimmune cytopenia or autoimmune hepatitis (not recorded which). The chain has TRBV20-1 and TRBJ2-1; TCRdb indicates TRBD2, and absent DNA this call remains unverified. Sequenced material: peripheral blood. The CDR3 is CSASNLAGPYNEQFF.